One sample yielded the 25 T cell receptor beta chains listed below, sequenced in a study of tumor-infiltrating lymphocytes in primary liver carcinoma. From unsorted bulk tissue weighing about 17-30 mg, DNA and RNA were co-extracted. cDNA specific to TCR beta was made from around 470 ng of total RNA, with a constant-region primer employed for priming. What produced the TCR beta libraries was three nested multiplex PCR rounds using slightly modified ARM-PCR. The opening two PCR rounds, about 10 cycles each, paired TRBV1-TRBV30 forward primers with a C-beta reverse primer. TCRdb re-called the multiplex PCR reads with MiXCR, one entry per CDR3 protein. The data contain approximately 190,000 distinct CDR3 sequences, around 81% of them singletons. Specimen: tumor tissue from primary liver carcinoma. All receptors come from a man aged 40-55 years with primary liver carcinoma and hepatitis B virus infection.

The sample holds one count of this clonotype. The junction does not match germline at one end; this may be a read error. V gene TRBV5-4 combines with J gene TRBJ2-5; TRBD2 matches at 10 bases. The germline CDR1 and CDR2 sequences are SGHNT and YYREEE (reference sequence). The CDR3 runs 15 residues. As DNA, the CDR3 is TGTACCAGCAGACCGACTAGCGGGCGGCAAGAGACCCAGTACTTC. Translated: CTSRPTSGRQETQYF.

As for this clonotype: Sequence at one end of the junction differs from germline and may be a read error. V and J are TRBV29-1 and TRBJ2-5; D is ambiguous. CDR1 SQVTM and CDR2 ANQGSEA come from the germline V gene. This CDR3 is 13 amino acids long. The CDR3: CSVRFQYQETRYF. The DNA for the CDR3 is TGCAGCGTTAGATTCCAGTACCAAGAGACCCGGTACTTC.

A remark on this clonotype: At one end the junction does not follow the germline gene, possibly because of a read error. The V and J genes are TRBV12-3 or TRBV12-4 and TRBJ1-1, with D unclear. The CDR3 runs 14 residues. The CDR3 spells CASRTSALGSEALF. The CDR3 nucleotides are TGTGCCAGCAGGACCTCCGCTTTAGGGTCTGAAGCTTTATTT.

Turning to this clonotype: Sequence at one end of the junction differs from germline and may be a read error. V and J are TRBV7-9 and TRBJ2-1, with D uncertain. The CDR3 contains 14 residues. Germline V gene data show CDR1 as SEHNR and CDR2 as FQNEAQ (reference sequence). The CDR3 spells CASSLSLPSLEQFF. In DNA, the CDR3 is TGTGCCAGTAGCTTATCACTCCCTAGTCTTGAGCAGTTCTTC.

J is TRBJ1-5 and V is TRBV5-5; D unclear. Germline values: CDR1 SGHKS, CDR2 YYEKEE (reference sequence). V was clipped by 0 bases and J by 7 bases, with 14 bases between them. The CDR3 has 15 amino acids. The CDR3 spells CASSLAVSFGQPQHF. As DNA, the CDR3 is TGTGCCAGCAGCTTGGCTGTCTCCTTTGGGCAGCCCCAGCATTTT. Full variable domain (rest looked up from reference TRBV5-5 and TRBJ1-5): DAGVTQSPTHLIKTRGQQVTLRCSPISGHKSVSWYQQVLGQGPQFIFQYYEKEERGRGNFPDRFSARQFPNYSSELNVNALLLGDSALYLCASSLAVSFGQPQHFGDGTRLSIL.

V usage is TRBV11-1 and J usage is TRBJ2-2; 7 nucleotides line up with TRBD1. After removal of 5 bases from V and 14 bases from J, the junction contained 20 bases not matched to a gene. The CDR3 is 16 residues long. Germline loops: CDR1 SGHAT, CDR2 FQDESV (reference sequence). CDR3: CASSQGVGANTGKLFF. DNA for the CDR3: TGTGCCAGCAGCCAGGGGGTCGGGGCGAACACCGGGAAACTGTTTTTT.

The chain links TRBV6-1 to TRBJ2-7; the D gene could be TRBD1 or TRBD2 (7 bases each). The V gene's germline CDR1 is MNHNS and CDR2 SASEGT. Trimming cost V 9 bases and J 5 bases, with 20 bases left between them. The length of the CDR3 is 14 residues. The CDR3 nucleotides read TGTGCCAGTGGTTTACCGCAGGGGGGGAACGAGCAGTACTTC. It specifies CASGLPQGGNEQYF.

Details on this clonotype: No conserved phenylalanine or tryptophan ends this CDR3, so it is likely a read error. V is TRBV6-5 and J is TRBJ2-2, with a weak D call TRBD2 (6 bases). Trimming took off 0 bases at V and 12 bases at J, with 14 bases between the two ends. The CDR3 loop spans 14 amino acids. The V gene's germline CDR1 is MNHEY and CDR2 SVGAGI. The CDR3 bases are TGTGCCAGCAGTTACTCGGGGAAACGGGAGAAGCTGTTTTCT. It specifies CASSYSGKREKLFS.

This clonotype appeared a single time. The junction differs from germline at one of its ends, possibly a read error. The V call is TRBV2, the J call TRBJ2-6; D is perhaps TRBD2 (7 bases). The CDR3 loop spans 15 amino acids. Germline loops: CDR1 SNHLY, CDR2 FYNNEI. The CDR3 loop is CTSLFRQAGAYVLTF. CDR3 DNA: TGTACCAGCTTGTTTCGACAGGCGGGGGCCTACGTCCTGACTTTC.

This clonotype was seen only once. At one boundary the junction diverges from the germline segment, which might be a read error. The chain is built from TRBV11-2 and TRBJ2-6, with 8 positions matching TRBD1. The CDR3 contains 21 residues. Germline V CDR1 and CDR2: SGHAT, FQNNGV. In nucleotides, the CDR3 is TGTGCCAGCAGCATGGGGGGAGACAGGGGCTTTTCCCTCTCGGTGGCCGACGTCATGACTTTC. Protein product: CASSMGGDRGFSLSVADVMTF.

A word on this clonotype: This could be a read error, since a much larger clone is one nucleotide away. The chain links TRBV5-1 to TRBJ2-1, with a possible D match to TRBD2 (6 bases). CDR1 is SGHRS and CDR2 is YFSETQ in the germline V gene. V lost 5 bases and J 0 bases, leaving 21 bases between the germline ends. CDR3 size: 18 residues. CDR3 residues: CASRPASGGLSSYNEQFF. The DNA of the CDR3 is TGCGCCAGCAGACCGGCCAGCGGAGGGCTAAGCTCCTACAATGAGCAGTTCTTC.

The chain couples TRBV5-1 to TRBJ2-1; D gene uncertain. This CDR3 has 12 amino acids. Germline CDR1 is SGHRS and CDR2 is YFSETQ. V lost 0 bases and J lost 16, with 14 bases in between. The CDR3 DNA is TGCGCCAGCAGCTTGGTCAGAGCCGAGCTATTCTTC. It is translated as CASSLVRAELFF.

Comments on this clonotype: A single base separates this from a much larger clone, so it may be a read error. V usage is TRBV12-3 or TRBV12-4 and J usage is TRBJ2-5; 7 bases match TRBD1. The CDR3 loop spans 15 amino acids. This CDR3 is CVSSLDPGTEETQYF. In nucleotides, the CDR3 is TGTGTCAGCAGTTTAGACCCCGGGACAGAAGAGACCCAGTACTTC.

In regard to this clonotype: One end of the junction varies from germline; a read error may be responsible. The CDR3 sequence: CSVEGPGRLQVTQYF. The CDR3 DNA reads TGCAGCGTTGAGGGACCCGGGAGACTCCAAGTGACCCAGTACTTC. The rearrangement uses TRBV29-1 and TRBJ2-5, with D maybe TRBD2 (6 bases). CDR1 SQVTM and CDR2 ANQGSEA come from the germline V gene. The CDR3 is 15 amino acids.

The chain couples TRBV10-3 to TRBJ1-1; TRBD1 aligns across 7 bases. J was trimmed by 11 bases and V by 6 bases; bases with no gene match: 15. CDR1 is ENHRY, CDR2 SYGVKD, per germline. The CDR3 loop spans 14 amino acids. The CDR3 DNA reads TGTGCCATCAGCTCGAGGGACAGAGGCCATGATGCTTTCTTT. Amino acid sequence: CAISSRDRGHDAFF.

As for this clonotype: This is likely a read error, given that the CDR3 carries no conserved phenylalanine or tryptophan at its end. The chain recombines TRBV6-6 with TRBJ1-1; TRBD1 is a possible D gene (5 bases). Trimming removed 6 bases at V and 5 bases at J, with 13 bases between. Per germline, CDR1 MNHNY and CDR2 SVGAGI (reference sequence). CDR3 length: 13 amino acids. DNA for the CDR3: TGTGCCAGCAGGACAGAGGGGACTACTGAAGCTTTCTCT. Amino acids: CASRTEGTTEAFS.

This chain links TRBV7-9 with TRBJ2-3; tentatively, D is TRBD2 (5 bases). CDR1 is SEHNR and CDR2 is FQNEAQ in the germline V gene (reference sequence). Trimming pared 7 bases from V and 0 bases from J, leaving 11 bases between. This CDR3 comprises 14 residues. CDR3 residues: CASKLVGSTDTQYF. For the CDR3, the DNA is TGTGCCAGCAAACTAGTGGGGAGCACAGATACGCAGTATTTT.

As concerns this clonotype: A read error is likely, as this CDR3 ends without the conserved phenylalanine or tryptophan. J is TRBJ2-1 and V is TRBV29-1; 9 positions match TRBD1. CDR1 is SQVTM, CDR2 ANQGSEA, per germline. With V trimmed by 6 bases and J by 7 bases, 7 bases remained unmatched. The CDR3 is made up of 13 amino acids. The CDR3 region is CSVTGTGKNEQFL. The CDR3 DNA reads as TGCAGCGTGACCGGGACAGGGAAGAATGAGCAGTTCCTC.

Comment on this clonotype: The conserved final phenylalanine or tryptophan is absent from the CDR3, which likely points to a read error. No DNA is shown, since the ends of the CDR3 on it are uncertain; the CDR3 is the one TCRdb lists. The chain recombines TRBV12-3 or TRBV12-4 with TRBJ1-2. The CDR3 is 12 residues long, ends included. CDR3 amino acids: CASSSGGMGYSL.

This clonotype was detected only once. This chain uses TRBV11-2 with TRBJ1-2, with D uncertain. Germline V gives CDR1 SGHAT, CDR2 FQNNGV. CDR3 length equals 16 residues. The DNA for the CDR3 is TGTTCCTGCAGTTTAGATTCGGTAGCCTATTCTCGAGGCTACACCTTC. It specifies CSCSLDSVAYSRGYTF.

Remarks on this clonotype: A read error may account for a junction end that differs from germline. This chain joins TRBV6-1 and TRBJ2-2; 8 bases match TRBD1. Per germline, CDR1 MNHNS and CDR2 SASEGT. This CDR3 is built from 12 residues. CDR3 sequence: CTSRQGTGELFF. CDR3 coding DNA: TGTACCAGCAGACAGGGGACCGGGGAGCTGTTTTTT.

The V call is TRBV29-1, the J call TRBJ2-1, with 7 bases aligning to TRBD2. The germline V gene encodes CDR1 SQVTM and CDR2 ANQGSEA. Unmatched junction bases numbered 11, after V lost 6 bases and J lost 9 bases. The CDR3 loop spans 13 amino acids. CDR3 DNA: TGCAGCGTGCGGGACTATGCAAAGAGTGAGCAGTTCTTC. Translation: CSVRDYAKSEQFF.

This clonotype turned up a few times. An end of the junction differs from the germline gene, which may be a read error. The genes are TRBV12-3 or TRBV12-4 and TRBJ1-5, with unresolved D. This CDR3 has 14 amino acids. CDR3 region: CASSLVPNNQPQHF. CDR3 sequence (DNA): TGTGCCAGTAGTTTAGTGCCAAATAATCAGCCCCAGCATTTT.

Notes on this clonotype: A much larger clone differs from this one at a single base, so this may be a read error. The chain combines TRBV6-4 with TRBJ2-1; D is undetermined. From germline, CDR1 is MRHNA and CDR2 SNTAGT. This CDR3 is built from 14 residues. V lost 4 bases, J lost 3 bases, and 10 bases lay in between. CDR3: CASSGDNDYNEQFF. As DNA, the CDR3 is TGTGCCAGCAGTGGAGACAATGACTACAATGAGCAGTTCTTC.

As to this clonotype: A read error is likely, as this CDR3 ends without the conserved phenylalanine or tryptophan. The limits of the CDR3 on the DNA are not certain, so only TCRdb's listed CDR3 is given. The CDR3 loop reads CASSPGGQYL. This chain links TRBV5-1 with TRBJ2-7; the table's TRBD1 call for D was not verified on the DNA. The CDR3 adds up to 10 amino acids, both ends counted. Germline V gene sequence: CDR1 SGHRS, CDR2 YFSETQ.